The T cell receptor (beta chain) under discussion was sequenced for a study of CD8 T cells in ankylosing spondylitis. Study-wide points: Made up of about eight highly homologous variants, a TCR beta motif appeared characteristic of ankylosing spondylitis blood. Reportedly, matched ankylosing spondylitis synovial fluid was significantly enriched for disease-linked clones. Reactive arthritis synovial fluid and blood were previously reported to contain some motif variants.

With respect to this clonotype: Its specificity is not known.

Trimming removed 6 bases from V and 3 bases from J; junction bases left unmatched: 3. CDR3 length equals 13 residues. Each CDR3 protein gets one entry after TCRdb re-called the 5' RACE reads with MiXCR. The sample includes 700,000 or so distinct CDR3 sequences, under 20% seen only once; the top ten take around 19%. This TCR was recovered from a male donor with ankylosing spondylitis. The sequenced material came from blood, either unsorted or a sorted T cell fraction (not recorded which). J is TRBJ2-7 and V is TRBV12-3 or TRBV12-4; TRBD1 aligns across 9 bases. CDR3 loop: CASRTGGGYEQYF. The DNA of the CDR3 is TGTGCCAGCAGAACAGGGGGCGGCTACGAGCAGTACTTC.